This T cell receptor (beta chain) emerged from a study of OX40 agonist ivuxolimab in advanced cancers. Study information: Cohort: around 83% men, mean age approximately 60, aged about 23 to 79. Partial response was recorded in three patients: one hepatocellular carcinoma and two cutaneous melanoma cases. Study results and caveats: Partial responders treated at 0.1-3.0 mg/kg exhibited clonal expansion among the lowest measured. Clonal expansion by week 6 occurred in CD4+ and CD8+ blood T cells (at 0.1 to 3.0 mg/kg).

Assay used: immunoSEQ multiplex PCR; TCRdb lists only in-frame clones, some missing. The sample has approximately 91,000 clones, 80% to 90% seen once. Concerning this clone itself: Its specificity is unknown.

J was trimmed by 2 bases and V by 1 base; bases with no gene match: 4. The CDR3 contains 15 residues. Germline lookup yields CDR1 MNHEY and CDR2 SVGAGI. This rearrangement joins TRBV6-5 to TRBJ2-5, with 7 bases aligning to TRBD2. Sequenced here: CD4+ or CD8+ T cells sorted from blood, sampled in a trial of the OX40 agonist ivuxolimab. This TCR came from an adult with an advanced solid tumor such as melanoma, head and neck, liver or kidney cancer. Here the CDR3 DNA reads TGTGCCAGCAGTTACTTCGGGGGGACTCAAGAGACCCAGTACTTC. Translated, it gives CASSYFGGTQETQYF.